What follows are 3 T cell receptor beta chains derived from one specimen sequenced in a study of CD8 T cells in ankylosing spondylitis. TCRdb reprocessed the 5' RACE reads with MiXCR, giving one entry per CDR3 protein. The profile shows 250,000 to 300,000 distinct CDR3 sequences, more than 15% of them singletons. Sequenced: blood, either unsorted or a sorted T cell fraction (not recorded which). The receptors come from a male donor with ankylosing spondylitis or in good health (not recorded which).

This clonotype was counted only a few times. The gene calls are TRBV7-9 and TRBJ1-1; the D gene is possibly TRBD1 (6 bases). The V gene's germline CDR1 is SEHNR and CDR2 FQNEAQ (reference sequence). Deletions cut 5 bases from V and 1 base from J, with 14 bases between. The CDR3 consists of 15 residues. CDR3 residues: CASSPSSGANTEAFF. The CDR3 region has the DNA TGTGCCAGCAGCCCTTCGTCGGGGGCGAACACTGAAGCTTTCTTT.

This clonotype was seen at least ten times. The J gene is TRBJ2-7, the V gene TRBV4-1, with TRBD2 as a possible D gene (6 bases). This CDR3 spans 12 amino acids. The V gene's germline CDR1 is MGHRA and CDR2 YSYEKL. The V end was cut by 4 bases, the J end by 6 bases, with 10 bases between. In DNA form, the CDR3 reads TGCGCCAGCAGCCCCTGGCGGGGCGAGCAGTACTTC. Protein sequence: CASSPWRGEQYF.

This clonotype was seen a few times. The rearrangement uses TRBV15 and TRBJ2-5; TRBD2 is a possible D gene (6 bases). Between the trimmed V and J ends, which lost 5 bases and 2 bases, there was a span of 12 bases. CDR1 is LNHNV and CDR2 is YYDKDF in the germline V gene (reference sequence). The CDR3 has 14 residues. The CDR3: CATSAGGPQETQYF. CDR3 in DNA: TGTGCCACCAGCGCTGGAGGGCCGCAAGAGACCCAGTACTTC.